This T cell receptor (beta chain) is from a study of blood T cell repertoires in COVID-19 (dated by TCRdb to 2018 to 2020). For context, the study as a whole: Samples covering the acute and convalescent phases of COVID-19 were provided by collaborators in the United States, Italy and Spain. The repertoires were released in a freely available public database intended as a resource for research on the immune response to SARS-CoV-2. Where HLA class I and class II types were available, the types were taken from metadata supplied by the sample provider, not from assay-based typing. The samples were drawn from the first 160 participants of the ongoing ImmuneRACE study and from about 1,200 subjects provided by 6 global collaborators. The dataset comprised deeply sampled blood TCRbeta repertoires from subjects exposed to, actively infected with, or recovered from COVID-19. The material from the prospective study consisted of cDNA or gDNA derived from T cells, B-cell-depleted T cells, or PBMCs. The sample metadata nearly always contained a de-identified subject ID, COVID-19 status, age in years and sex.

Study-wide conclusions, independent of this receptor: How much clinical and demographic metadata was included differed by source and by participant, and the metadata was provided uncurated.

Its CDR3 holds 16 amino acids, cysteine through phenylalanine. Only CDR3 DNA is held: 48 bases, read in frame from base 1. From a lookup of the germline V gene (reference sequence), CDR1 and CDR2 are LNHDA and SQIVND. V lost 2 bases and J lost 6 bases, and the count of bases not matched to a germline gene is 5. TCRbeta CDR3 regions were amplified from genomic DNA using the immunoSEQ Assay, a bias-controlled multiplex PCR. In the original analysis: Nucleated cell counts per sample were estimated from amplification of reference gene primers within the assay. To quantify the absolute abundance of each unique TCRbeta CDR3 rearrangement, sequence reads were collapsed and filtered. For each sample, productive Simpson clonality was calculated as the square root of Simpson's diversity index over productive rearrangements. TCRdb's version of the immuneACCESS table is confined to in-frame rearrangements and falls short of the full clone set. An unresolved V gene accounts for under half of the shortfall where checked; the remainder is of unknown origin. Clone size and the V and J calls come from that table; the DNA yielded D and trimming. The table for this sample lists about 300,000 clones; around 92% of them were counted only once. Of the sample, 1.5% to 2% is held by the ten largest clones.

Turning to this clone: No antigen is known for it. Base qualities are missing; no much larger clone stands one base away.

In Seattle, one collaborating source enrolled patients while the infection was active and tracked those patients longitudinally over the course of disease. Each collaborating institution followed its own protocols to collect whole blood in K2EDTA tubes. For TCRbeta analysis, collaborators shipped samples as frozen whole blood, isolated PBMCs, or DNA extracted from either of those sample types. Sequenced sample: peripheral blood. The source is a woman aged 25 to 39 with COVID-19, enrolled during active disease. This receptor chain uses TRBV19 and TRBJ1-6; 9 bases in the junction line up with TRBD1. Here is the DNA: TGTGCCAGTAGTATAAGGGGACAGGGTATTAATTCACCCCTCCACTTT. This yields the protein CASSIRGQGINSPLHF. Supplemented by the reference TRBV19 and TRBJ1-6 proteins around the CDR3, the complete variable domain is DGGITQSPKYLFRKEGQNVTLSCEQNLNHDAMYWYRQDPGQGLRLIYYSQIVNDFQKGDIAEGYSVSREKKESFPLTVTSAQKNPTAFYLCASSIRGQGINSPLHFGNGTRLTVT.